This TCR beta chain was profiled in a study of vaccination effects on CD4 cells after COVID-19. Sequencing followed a ViraFEST assay step that expanded antigen-specific CD4+ T cells with viral peptide pools. Researchers isolated CD4+ T cells once ten to eleven days of culture had elapsed. Each participant was administered two doses of either the BNT162b2 or the mRNA-1273 vaccine. Per the germline V gene, CDR1 is ENHRY and CDR2 is SYGVKD. This CDR3 is built from 15 residues. Trimming took off 3 bases at V and 0 bases at J, with 10 bases between the two ends. Clones were sequenced by immunoSEQ multiplex PCR, and TCRdb holds only the in-frame ones, with some missing. Here the sample spans about 12,000 clones, about 65% being singletons. As for this clone: The antigen is undetermined.

This receptor was obtained from a human donor who received a COVID-19 vaccine. V gene TRBV10-3 combines with J gene TRBJ2-3; D is possibly TRBD1 (6 bases). The starting material was CD4+ T cells from PBMCs cultured with SARS-CoV-2 spike peptides, obtained after COVID-19 vaccination. CDR3 sequence reads: CAISDGQSSTDTQYF. As DNA, the CDR3 is TGTGCCATCAGTGACGGACAGTCTAGCACAGATACGCAGTATTTT.